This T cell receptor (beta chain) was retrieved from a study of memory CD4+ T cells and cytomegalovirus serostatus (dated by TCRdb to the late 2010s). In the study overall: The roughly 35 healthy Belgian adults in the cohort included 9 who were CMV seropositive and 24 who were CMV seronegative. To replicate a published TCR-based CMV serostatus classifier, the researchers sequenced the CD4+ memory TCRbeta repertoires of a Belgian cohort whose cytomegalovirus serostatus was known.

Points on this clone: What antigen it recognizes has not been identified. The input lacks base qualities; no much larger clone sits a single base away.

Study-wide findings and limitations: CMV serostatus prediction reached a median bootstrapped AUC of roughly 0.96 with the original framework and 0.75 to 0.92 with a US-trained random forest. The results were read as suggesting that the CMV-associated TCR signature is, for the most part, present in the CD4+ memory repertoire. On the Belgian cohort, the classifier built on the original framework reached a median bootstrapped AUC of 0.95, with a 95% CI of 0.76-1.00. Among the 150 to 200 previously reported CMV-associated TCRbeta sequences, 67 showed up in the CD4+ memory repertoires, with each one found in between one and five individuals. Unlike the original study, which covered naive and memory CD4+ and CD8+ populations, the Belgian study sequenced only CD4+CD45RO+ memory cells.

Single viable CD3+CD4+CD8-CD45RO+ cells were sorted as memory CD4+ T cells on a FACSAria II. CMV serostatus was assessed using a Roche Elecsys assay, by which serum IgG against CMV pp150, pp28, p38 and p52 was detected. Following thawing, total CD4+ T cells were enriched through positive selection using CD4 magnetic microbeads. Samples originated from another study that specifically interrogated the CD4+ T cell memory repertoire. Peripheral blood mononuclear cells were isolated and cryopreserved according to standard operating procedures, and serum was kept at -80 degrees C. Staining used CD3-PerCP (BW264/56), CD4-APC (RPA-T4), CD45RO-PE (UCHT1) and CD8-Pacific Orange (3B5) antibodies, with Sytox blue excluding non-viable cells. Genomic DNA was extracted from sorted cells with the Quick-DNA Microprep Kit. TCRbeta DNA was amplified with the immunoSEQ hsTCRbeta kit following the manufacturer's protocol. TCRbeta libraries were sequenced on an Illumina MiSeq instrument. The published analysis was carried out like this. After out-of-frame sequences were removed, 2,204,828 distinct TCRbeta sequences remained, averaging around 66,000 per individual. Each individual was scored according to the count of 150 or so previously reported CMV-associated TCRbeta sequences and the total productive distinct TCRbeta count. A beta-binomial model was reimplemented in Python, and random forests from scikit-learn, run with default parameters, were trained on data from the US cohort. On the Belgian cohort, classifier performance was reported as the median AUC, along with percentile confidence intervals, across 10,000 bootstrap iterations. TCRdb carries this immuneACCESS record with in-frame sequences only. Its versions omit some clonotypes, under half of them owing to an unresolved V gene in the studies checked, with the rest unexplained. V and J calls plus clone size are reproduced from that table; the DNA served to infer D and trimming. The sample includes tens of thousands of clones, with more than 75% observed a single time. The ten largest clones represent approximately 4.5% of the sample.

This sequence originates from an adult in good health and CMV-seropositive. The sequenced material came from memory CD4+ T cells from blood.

The DNA sequence follows: TGTGCCAGCAGCTTAGCGGAGGGTAGCGGGAGGCGGAGAGATACGCAGTATTTT. Protein translation: CASSLAEGSGRRRDTQYF. The V and J genes are TRBV7-8 and TRBJ2-3, with 10 bases aligning to TRBD2. The CDR3, cysteine through phenylalanine, is 18 amino acids long. Solely the CDR3 DNA is kept, with 54 bases framed from the first base. The germline V gene specifies SGHVS as CDR1 and FQNEAQ as CDR2. Germline trimming: 0 bases from V, 5 bases from J; junction bases outside gene matches: 11.